This is a list of T cell receptor beta chains from one sample in a study of response to subunit inactivated influenza vaccine. Using its own MiXCR run on the RT-PCR reads, TCRdb lists one record per CDR3 protein. This sample has about 780,000 distinct CDR3 sequences, with roughly 18% found just once. Specimen: PBMCs from blood, collected 4 to 6 days after vaccination. The receptors stem from a man aged 50-60 years who received an inactivated influenza vaccine. Both conserved end residues are part of each CDR3. A D gene is named only where the DNA matches it firmly. Size values are once, few and many counts, or a class for expanded clones, and some rows have none.

>-|TRBJ2-1|TRBV5-1|-
CASSPVWAVTYNEQFF
TGCGCCAGCAGCCCTGTCTGGGCGGTTACTTACAATGAGCAGTTCTTC
>-|TRBJ1-6|TRBV6-2/TRBV6-3|-
CASSYEAGGSPLHF
TGTGCCAGCAGTTACGAAGCAGGCGGCTCACCCCTCCACTTT
>few|TRBJ1-1|TRBV12-3/TRBV12-4|-
CASSPRQSLGAEAFF
TGTGCCAGCAGTCCCCGACAGAGTTTGGGTGCTGAAGCTTTCTTT
>-|TRBJ2-7|TRBV20-1|-
CSARRAASLYEQYF
TGCAGTGCTAGAAGAGCCGCCTCCCTCTACGAGCAGTACTTC
>-|TRBJ2-7|TRBV11-2|-
CASSLVTAGLYEQYF
TGTGCCAGCAGCTTAGTCACGGCAGGGCTCTACGAGCAGTACTTC
>-|TRBJ2-3|TRBV20-1|-
CSAAPSRGSTDTQYF
TGCAGTGCAGCCCCTTCCCGGGGGAGCACAGATACGCAGTATTTT
>few|TRBJ2-1|TRBV14|-
CASSKTPRGQFF
TGTGCCAGCAGCAAAACCCCTAGGGGGCAGTTCTTC
>-|TRBJ1-5|TRBV5-1|TRBD1
CASSLTGQEGQPQHF
TGCGCCAGCAGCTTGACCGGACAGGAGGGGCAGCCCCAGCATTTT
>-|TRBJ2-5|TRBV12-3/TRBV12-4|-
CASYTRLPVPRETQYF
TGTGCCAGCTATACCCGATTACCAGTTCCCCGGGAGACCCAGTACTTC
>many|TRBJ2-3|TRBV10-3|-
CAISGAWDTSTDTQYF
TGTGCCATCAGTGGGGCGTGGGATACTAGCACAGATACGCAGTATTTT
>-|TRBJ1-2|TRBV5-5|TRBD1
CASSPGTGVRYTF
TGTGCCAGCAGCCCCGGGACAGGGGTCCGCTACACCTTC
>-|TRBJ2-5|TRBV12-3/TRBV12-4|-
CASRTDASRGQETQYF
TGTGCCAGCAGAACCGACGCGTCACGGGGTCAAGAGACCCAGTACTTC
>-|TRBJ2-1|TRBV2|-
CASTSERTAQFF
TGTGCCAGCACTTCCGAACGGACGGCCCAGTTCTTC
>many|TRBJ2-1|TRBV11-2|TRBD2
CASSLVAGTYNEQFF
TGTGCCAGCAGCTTAGTAGCGGGGACCTACAATGAGCAGTTCTTC